These 29 T cell receptor beta chains were all obtained from the same sample, sequenced in a study of T cells in Graves' hyperthyroidism and ophthalmopathy. It was RNA transcripts that yielded the amplified TCR beta CDR3 regions. The HTBI primer set was used in a first-round RT-PCR of the TCR CDR3. TCRdb used MiXCR to reprocess the multiplex PCR reads, holding one entry per CDR3 protein. The data show about 620,000 distinct CDR3 sequences, with around 16% seen just once and around 4% held by the top ten. Sequenced input: blood. These receptors came from a woman in her 30s with Graves' hyperthyroidism.

This chain uses TRBV19 with TRBJ1-5; weak D call: TRBD1 (6 bases). V gave up 3 bases and J gave up 7 bases, with 13 bases separating them. The CDR3 is 14 residues long. The germline gives CDR1 LNHDA, CDR2 SQIVND (reference sequence). The CDR3 region has the DNA TGTGCCAGTAGTATCGGTGGACAGAGCCAGCCCCAGCATTTT. Translated, it gives CASSIGGQSQPQHF.

This clonotype came up a few times. V is TRBV15 and J is TRBJ2-2; D is uncertain. V lost 2 bases, J lost 7 bases, and 5 bases lay in between. In germline, CDR1 is LNHNV, CDR2 YYDKDF (reference sequence). CDR3 length: 12 residues. CDR3 residues: CATSRSIGELFF. For the CDR3, the DNA is TGTGCCACCAGCAGATCCATCGGGGAGCTGTTTTTT.

This clonotype has more than one count but fewer than ten. The genes are TRBV14 and TRBJ1-1, with D perhaps TRBD1 (6 bases). Germline loops: CDR1 SGHDN, CDR2 FVKESK. V lost 2 bases to trimming and J lost 4 bases, with 11 bases between them. This CDR3 contains 14 residues. The CDR3 protein is CASSQYREVTEAFF. In DNA form, the CDR3 reads TGTGCCAGCAGCCAATACAGGGAGGTCACTGAAGCTTTCTTT.

This clonotype was seen many times. This rearrangement joins TRBV29-1 to TRBJ2-5; either TRBD1 or TRBD2 may fit D (6 bases each). The germline V gene has CDR1 SQVTM and CDR2 ANQGSEA. The CDR3 is 14 amino acids. The ends were cut back, 0 bases at V and 5 bases at J, with 13 bases in the middle. The CDR3 coding sequence is TGCAGCGTTGAAGATAGGGGGGCGGGGGAGACCCAGTACTTC. Translated: CSVEDRGAGETQYF.

This clonotype was seen many times. The gene calls are TRBV24-1 and TRBJ2-3; 7 bases match TRBD2. CDR1 KGHDR and CDR2 SFDVKD come from the germline V gene. V trimming: 5 bases; J trimming: 1 base; junction bases outside the gene matches: 5. The CDR3 is 15 amino acids. The CDR3 DNA is TGTGCCACCAGTGTGGGGGAGGGCCGCACAGATACGCAGTATTTT. Its translation is CATSVGEGRTDTQYF.

This clonotype appeared a few times. V is TRBV6-6 and J is TRBJ1-1; no clear D gene. The V and J ends lost 0 bases and 10 bases respectively, with 12 bases between them. The CDR3 length is 13 residues. Looked up from germline, CDR1 is MNHNY and CDR2 is SVGAGI (reference sequence). The CDR3 reads CASSYSETNGAFF. CDR3 sequence (DNA): TGTGCCAGCAGTTACTCAGAGACAAATGGAGCTTTCTTT.

In its sample, this clonotype was seen many times. The chain joins TRBV6-5 to TRBJ2-3, with TRBD2 matching over 7 bases. The CDR3 spans 17 residues. Looked up from germline, CDR1 is MNHEY and CDR2 is SVGAGI. V was pared by 0 bases and J by 1 base, with 7 bases of the junction left unmatched. The CDR3 reads CASSYSGRGRGTDTQYF. CDR3 sequence (DNA): TGTGCCAGCAGTTACTCGGGGAGGGGAAGGGGCACAGATACGCAGTATTTT.

The sample holds a few counts of this clonotype. The chain couples TRBV13 to TRBJ2-7, with 11 positions matching TRBD2. There are 15 residues in the CDR3. Germline V gene sequence: CDR1 PRHDT, CDR2 FYEKMQ (reference sequence). Trimming at V came to 5 bases and at J to 4 bases, leaving 7 bases not matched to a gene. CDR3 nucleotides: TGTGCCAGCAGCCGTGGTAGCGGGAGGGGATACGAGCAGTACTTC. It is translated as CASSRGSGRGYEQYF.

Comment on this clonotype: Since a much larger clone is just one base distant, this may be a read error. The V and J genes are TRBV24-1 and TRBJ1-1, with D unresolved. Germline loops: CDR1 KGHDR, CDR2 SFDVKD. This CDR3 has 12 amino acids. CDR3: CATSGGNTGAFF. CDR3 bases: TGTGCCACCAGCGGAGGAAACACTGGAGCTTTCTTT.

This chain's CDR3 is CASSSVPRTGNYYEQYF. The DNA of the CDR3 is TGTGCCAGCAGTTCAGTCCCGAGGACAGGAAACTATTACGAGCAGTACTTC. This chain joins TRBV28 and TRBJ2-7; 7 nucleotides line up with TRBD1. The CDR3 is 17 residues long. Germline CDR1 and CDR2: MDHEN and SYDVKM. The V and J ends lost 4 bases and 4 bases, in that order; junction bases with no gene match: 16.

V usage is TRBV5-1 and J usage is TRBJ2-4, with D perhaps being TRBD1 or TRBD2 (5 bases each). In germline, CDR1 is SGHRS, CDR2 YFSETQ. V lost 6 bases, J lost 3 bases, and 13 bases lay in between. The CDR3 is made up of 14 amino acids. The CDR3 sequence: CASNPGTDKNIQYF. CDR3 in DNA: TGCGCCAGCAATCCCGGGACCGACAAAAACATTCAGTACTTC.

The J gene is TRBJ2-1, the V gene TRBV11-3; TRBD1 might be the D (6 bases). The V end lost 5 bases, the J end lost 4 bases, and 21 bases lay between the germline ends. CDR3 length equals 17 residues. CDR1 SGHNT and CDR2 YENEEA come from the germline V gene. CDR3 residues: CASSPKFGQYGYNEQFF. CDR3 DNA: TGTGCCAGCAGCCCGAAATTTGGACAGTATGGATACAATGAGCAGTTCTTC.

This clonotype was seen a few times. This sequence joins TRBV5-1 and TRBJ2-5, with D unresolved. CDR1 and CDR2 from the germline V gene are SGHRS and YFSETQ. This CDR3 spans 14 amino acids. Trimming removed 0 bases from V and 0 bases from J, with 6 bases in between. CDR3 nucleotide sequence: TGCGCCAGCAGCTTGGAACACCACCAAGAGACCCAGTACTTC. Protein product: CASSLEHHQETQYF.

This clonotype was observed a handful of times. The chain links TRBV28 to TRBJ1-3; D is undetermined. Trimming shortened V by 2 bases and J by 0 bases, and 8 bases separated the two germline ends. There are 15 residues in the CDR3. Germline loops: CDR1 MDHEN, CDR2 SYDVKM. The CDR3 protein is CASSLGPSSGNTIYF. The CDR3 coding sequence is TGTGCCAGCAGTTTAGGACCCAGCTCTGGAAACACCATATATTTT.

This clonotype was recorded many times. CDR3 in DNA: TGCAGTGCTCCCCTCGGGCAGGGTGACGAGCAGTACTTC. It yields the protein CSAPLGQGDEQYF. This chain joins TRBV20-1 and TRBJ2-7, with D perhaps TRBD1 (5 bases). V shed 5 bases and J shed 5 bases, with 16 bases lying between them. CDR3 size: 13 residues. Looked up from germline, CDR1 is DFQATT and CDR2 is SNEGSKA (reference sequence).

In its sample, this clonotype was seen many times. The chain links TRBV6-2 or TRBV6-3 to TRBJ2-3; TRBD1 might be the D (5 bases). Germline assignment: CDR1 MNHEY and CDR2 SVGEGT. The V and J ends lost 7 bases and 4 bases respectively, with 18 bases between them. CDR3 length equals 15 residues. For the CDR3, the DNA is TGTGCCAGCACTACAGGACCCCTGCTCTCAGATACGCAGTATTTT. Its protein is CASTTGPLLSDTQYF.

The V and J genes are TRBV5-1 and TRBJ1-5; D call uncertain. The CDR3 is 15 residues long. The germline CDR1 and CDR2 sequences are SGHRS and YFSETQ. V was clipped by 4 bases and J by 1 base, with 12 bases between them. In DNA form, the CDR3 reads TGCGCCAGCAGCCCCCTGGCCGGGAGCAATCAGCCCCAGCATTTT. This gives the protein CASSPLAGSNQPQHF.

This clonotype was detected many times. This rearrangement joins TRBV7-2 to TRBJ1-1; 7 bases fit TRBD1. V lost 2 bases to trimming and J lost 6 bases; unmatched junction nucleotides: 12. This CDR3 spans 16 amino acids. Germline CDR1 reads SGHTA; CDR2 reads FQGNSA. The CDR3: CASSLSPTGLHSEAFF. The CDR3 DNA follows: TGTGCCAGCAGCTTATCCCCGACAGGGCTTCATTCTGAAGCTTTCTTT.

This clonotype was detected only a few times. The CDR3 sequence: CAISEWTGNNEQFF. As DNA, the CDR3 is TGTGCCATCAGTGAGTGGACAGGGAACAATGAGCAGTTCTTC. The V and J genes are TRBV10-3 and TRBJ2-1; TRBD1 agrees at 8 bases. The CDR3 consists of 14 residues. CDR1 ENHRY and CDR2 SYGVKD come from the germline V gene. The V gene end was trimmed by 1 base and the J gene end by 5 bases; junction bases not matched to a gene: 1.

Note on this clonotype: The germline gene is not matched at one end of the junction; a read error may be the cause. The chain employs TRBV3-1 and TRBJ2-7, with D tentatively TRBD2 (6 bases). CDR1 is LGHDT and CDR2 is YNNKEL in the germline V gene (reference sequence). CDR3 length: 16 amino acids. In DNA, the CDR3 is TGTGCCAGCGGCCAACCGACCCGGGACTCATCCTACGAGCAGTACTTC. It specifies CASGQPTRDSSYEQYF.

This clonotype was detected many times. The gene calls are TRBV9 and TRBJ2-7; D tentatively fits TRBD1 or TRBD2 (5 bases each). Germline V CDR1 and CDR2: SGDLS, YYNGEE. The CDR3 has 15 amino acids. The V end was cut by 4 bases, the J end by 0 bases, with 14 bases between. The CDR3 DNA is TGTGCCAGCAGCCTCATGGGGACGGGCTCCTACGAGCAGTACTTC. This translates into CASSLMGTGSYEQYF.

This chain joins TRBV9 and TRBJ2-2; no clear D gene. The CDR3 is 12 amino acids. The V and J ends lost 4 bases and 9 bases respectively, with 10 bases between them. Germline V gives CDR1 SGDLS, CDR2 YYNGEE. The CDR3 spells CASSISSWELFF. CDR3 sequence (DNA): TGTGCCAGCAGCATTAGCTCCTGGGAGCTGTTTTTT.

This chain links TRBV9 with TRBJ1-5; 9 bases line up with TRBD1. Germline CDR1 and CDR2: SGDLS and YYNGEE. Trimming at V came to 2 bases and at J to 3 bases, leaving 12 bases not matched to a gene. CDR3 size: 18 residues. The CDR3 region has the DNA TGTGCCAGCAGCGTCCGGGACAGGGTGAGGAAAGACAATCAGCCCCAGCATTTT. Translation gives CASSVRDRVRKDNQPQHF.

This clonotype was seen more than once but under ten times. V and J are TRBV29-1 and TRBJ1-2; the D is unclear. The CDR3 runs to 12 residues. The germline V gene encodes CDR1 SQVTM and CDR2 ANQGSEA. V shed 3 bases and J shed 4 bases, with 9 bases lying between them. The CDR3, as DNA: TGCAGCGTTGAGGGCGCTGGCTATGGCTACACCTTC. It encodes CSVEGAGYGYTF.

This clonotype has a count of ten or more. CDR3 coding DNA: TGTGCCAGCAGTTTATCGGGGGACCCTAACTATGGCTACACCTTC. It translates to CASSLSGDPNYGYTF. The chain is built from TRBV28 and TRBJ1-2, with a weak D call TRBD1 (5 bases). The germline V and J ends were trimmed by 1 base and 0 bases, with 9 bases remaining between them. The CDR3 extends over 15 amino acids. The germline gives CDR1 MDHEN, CDR2 SYDVKM.

This clonotype was observed once. The chain links TRBV20-1 to TRBJ1-2, with 7 bases matching TRBD1. Germline V gene data show CDR1 as DFQATT and CDR2 as SNEGSKA (reference sequence). This CDR3 has 16 amino acids. Written as DNA, the CDR3 is TGCGTATGGGACTCGACAAGCAGGGGGGCCCGCTATGGCTACACCTTC. Protein: CVWDSTSRGARYGYTF.

The chain employs TRBV7-9 and TRBJ2-4; D perhaps matches TRBD1 (6 bases). The CDR3 runs 15 residues. V lost 5 bases and J 2 bases, leaving 13 bases between the germline ends. In germline, CDR1 is SEHNR, CDR2 FQNEAQ (reference sequence). CDR3 sequence reads: CASSPTGQTKNIQYF. As DNA, the CDR3 is TGTGCCAGCAGCCCAACGGGACAAACCAAAAACATTCAGTACTTC.

In this sample, this clonotype turned up a few times. CDR3 sequence (DNA): TGCAGTGCTAGGAGGGGGGGCAGGGGGCGGACCGGGGAGCTGTTTTTT. Translation gives CSARRGGRGRTGELFF. V gene TRBV20-1 combines with J gene TRBJ2-2, with D possibly TRBD1 on 8 matching bases. The V gene's germline CDR1 is DFQATT and CDR2 SNEGSKA (reference sequence). The V gene lost 3 bases and the J gene lost 5 bases, with 19 bases spanning the gap. CDR3 length: 16 amino acids.

This clonotype was detected a few times. V and J are TRBV9 and TRBJ2-5; D is perhaps TRBD2 (6 bases). The CDR3 sequence is 15 residues long. CDR1 is SGDLS, CDR2 YYNGEE, per germline. V lost 3 bases, J lost 5 bases, and 17 bases lay in between. The CDR3 region has the DNA TGTGCCAGCAGCGCCGCCCCGACTAGTCGGGAGACCCAGTACTTC. Its translation: CASSAAPTSRETQYF.